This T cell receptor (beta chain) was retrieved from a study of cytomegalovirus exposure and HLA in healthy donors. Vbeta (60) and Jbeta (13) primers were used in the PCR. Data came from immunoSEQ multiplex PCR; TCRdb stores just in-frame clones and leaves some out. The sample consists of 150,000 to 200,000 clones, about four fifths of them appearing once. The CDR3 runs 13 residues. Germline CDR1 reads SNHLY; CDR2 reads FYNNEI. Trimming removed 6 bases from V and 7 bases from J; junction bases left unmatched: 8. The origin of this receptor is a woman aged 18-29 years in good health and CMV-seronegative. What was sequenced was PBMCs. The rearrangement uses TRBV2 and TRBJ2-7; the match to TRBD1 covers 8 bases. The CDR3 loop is CASRTGVSREQYF. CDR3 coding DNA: TGTGCCAGCAGGACAGGGGTCTCGAGGGAGCAGTACTTC.